The T cell receptor (beta chain) described here comes from a study of blood T cell repertoires in COVID-19. On the study more broadly: COVID-19 samples, acute and convalescent, were from the United States, Italy and Spain.

Per the germline V gene, CDR1 is KGHDR and CDR2 is SFDVKD. CDR3 length: 15 residues. J was trimmed by 1 base and V by 6 bases; bases with no gene match: 3. Some clones are missing from TCRdb's copy, which holds only in-frame ones; the method was immunoSEQ multiplex PCR. The repertoire holds roughly 290,000 clones, with 87% as singletons. The receptor's source is a woman aged 40-49 years who had recovered from COVID-19. The chain links TRBV24-1 to TRBJ2-2, with 8 bases that match TRBD1. The material sequenced was PBMCs or T cells enriched from blood (not recorded which). The CDR3 coding sequence is TGTGCCACCAGTTCCGGGACAGGGAACACCGGGGAGCTGTTTTTT. Encoded protein: CATSSGTGNTGELFF.